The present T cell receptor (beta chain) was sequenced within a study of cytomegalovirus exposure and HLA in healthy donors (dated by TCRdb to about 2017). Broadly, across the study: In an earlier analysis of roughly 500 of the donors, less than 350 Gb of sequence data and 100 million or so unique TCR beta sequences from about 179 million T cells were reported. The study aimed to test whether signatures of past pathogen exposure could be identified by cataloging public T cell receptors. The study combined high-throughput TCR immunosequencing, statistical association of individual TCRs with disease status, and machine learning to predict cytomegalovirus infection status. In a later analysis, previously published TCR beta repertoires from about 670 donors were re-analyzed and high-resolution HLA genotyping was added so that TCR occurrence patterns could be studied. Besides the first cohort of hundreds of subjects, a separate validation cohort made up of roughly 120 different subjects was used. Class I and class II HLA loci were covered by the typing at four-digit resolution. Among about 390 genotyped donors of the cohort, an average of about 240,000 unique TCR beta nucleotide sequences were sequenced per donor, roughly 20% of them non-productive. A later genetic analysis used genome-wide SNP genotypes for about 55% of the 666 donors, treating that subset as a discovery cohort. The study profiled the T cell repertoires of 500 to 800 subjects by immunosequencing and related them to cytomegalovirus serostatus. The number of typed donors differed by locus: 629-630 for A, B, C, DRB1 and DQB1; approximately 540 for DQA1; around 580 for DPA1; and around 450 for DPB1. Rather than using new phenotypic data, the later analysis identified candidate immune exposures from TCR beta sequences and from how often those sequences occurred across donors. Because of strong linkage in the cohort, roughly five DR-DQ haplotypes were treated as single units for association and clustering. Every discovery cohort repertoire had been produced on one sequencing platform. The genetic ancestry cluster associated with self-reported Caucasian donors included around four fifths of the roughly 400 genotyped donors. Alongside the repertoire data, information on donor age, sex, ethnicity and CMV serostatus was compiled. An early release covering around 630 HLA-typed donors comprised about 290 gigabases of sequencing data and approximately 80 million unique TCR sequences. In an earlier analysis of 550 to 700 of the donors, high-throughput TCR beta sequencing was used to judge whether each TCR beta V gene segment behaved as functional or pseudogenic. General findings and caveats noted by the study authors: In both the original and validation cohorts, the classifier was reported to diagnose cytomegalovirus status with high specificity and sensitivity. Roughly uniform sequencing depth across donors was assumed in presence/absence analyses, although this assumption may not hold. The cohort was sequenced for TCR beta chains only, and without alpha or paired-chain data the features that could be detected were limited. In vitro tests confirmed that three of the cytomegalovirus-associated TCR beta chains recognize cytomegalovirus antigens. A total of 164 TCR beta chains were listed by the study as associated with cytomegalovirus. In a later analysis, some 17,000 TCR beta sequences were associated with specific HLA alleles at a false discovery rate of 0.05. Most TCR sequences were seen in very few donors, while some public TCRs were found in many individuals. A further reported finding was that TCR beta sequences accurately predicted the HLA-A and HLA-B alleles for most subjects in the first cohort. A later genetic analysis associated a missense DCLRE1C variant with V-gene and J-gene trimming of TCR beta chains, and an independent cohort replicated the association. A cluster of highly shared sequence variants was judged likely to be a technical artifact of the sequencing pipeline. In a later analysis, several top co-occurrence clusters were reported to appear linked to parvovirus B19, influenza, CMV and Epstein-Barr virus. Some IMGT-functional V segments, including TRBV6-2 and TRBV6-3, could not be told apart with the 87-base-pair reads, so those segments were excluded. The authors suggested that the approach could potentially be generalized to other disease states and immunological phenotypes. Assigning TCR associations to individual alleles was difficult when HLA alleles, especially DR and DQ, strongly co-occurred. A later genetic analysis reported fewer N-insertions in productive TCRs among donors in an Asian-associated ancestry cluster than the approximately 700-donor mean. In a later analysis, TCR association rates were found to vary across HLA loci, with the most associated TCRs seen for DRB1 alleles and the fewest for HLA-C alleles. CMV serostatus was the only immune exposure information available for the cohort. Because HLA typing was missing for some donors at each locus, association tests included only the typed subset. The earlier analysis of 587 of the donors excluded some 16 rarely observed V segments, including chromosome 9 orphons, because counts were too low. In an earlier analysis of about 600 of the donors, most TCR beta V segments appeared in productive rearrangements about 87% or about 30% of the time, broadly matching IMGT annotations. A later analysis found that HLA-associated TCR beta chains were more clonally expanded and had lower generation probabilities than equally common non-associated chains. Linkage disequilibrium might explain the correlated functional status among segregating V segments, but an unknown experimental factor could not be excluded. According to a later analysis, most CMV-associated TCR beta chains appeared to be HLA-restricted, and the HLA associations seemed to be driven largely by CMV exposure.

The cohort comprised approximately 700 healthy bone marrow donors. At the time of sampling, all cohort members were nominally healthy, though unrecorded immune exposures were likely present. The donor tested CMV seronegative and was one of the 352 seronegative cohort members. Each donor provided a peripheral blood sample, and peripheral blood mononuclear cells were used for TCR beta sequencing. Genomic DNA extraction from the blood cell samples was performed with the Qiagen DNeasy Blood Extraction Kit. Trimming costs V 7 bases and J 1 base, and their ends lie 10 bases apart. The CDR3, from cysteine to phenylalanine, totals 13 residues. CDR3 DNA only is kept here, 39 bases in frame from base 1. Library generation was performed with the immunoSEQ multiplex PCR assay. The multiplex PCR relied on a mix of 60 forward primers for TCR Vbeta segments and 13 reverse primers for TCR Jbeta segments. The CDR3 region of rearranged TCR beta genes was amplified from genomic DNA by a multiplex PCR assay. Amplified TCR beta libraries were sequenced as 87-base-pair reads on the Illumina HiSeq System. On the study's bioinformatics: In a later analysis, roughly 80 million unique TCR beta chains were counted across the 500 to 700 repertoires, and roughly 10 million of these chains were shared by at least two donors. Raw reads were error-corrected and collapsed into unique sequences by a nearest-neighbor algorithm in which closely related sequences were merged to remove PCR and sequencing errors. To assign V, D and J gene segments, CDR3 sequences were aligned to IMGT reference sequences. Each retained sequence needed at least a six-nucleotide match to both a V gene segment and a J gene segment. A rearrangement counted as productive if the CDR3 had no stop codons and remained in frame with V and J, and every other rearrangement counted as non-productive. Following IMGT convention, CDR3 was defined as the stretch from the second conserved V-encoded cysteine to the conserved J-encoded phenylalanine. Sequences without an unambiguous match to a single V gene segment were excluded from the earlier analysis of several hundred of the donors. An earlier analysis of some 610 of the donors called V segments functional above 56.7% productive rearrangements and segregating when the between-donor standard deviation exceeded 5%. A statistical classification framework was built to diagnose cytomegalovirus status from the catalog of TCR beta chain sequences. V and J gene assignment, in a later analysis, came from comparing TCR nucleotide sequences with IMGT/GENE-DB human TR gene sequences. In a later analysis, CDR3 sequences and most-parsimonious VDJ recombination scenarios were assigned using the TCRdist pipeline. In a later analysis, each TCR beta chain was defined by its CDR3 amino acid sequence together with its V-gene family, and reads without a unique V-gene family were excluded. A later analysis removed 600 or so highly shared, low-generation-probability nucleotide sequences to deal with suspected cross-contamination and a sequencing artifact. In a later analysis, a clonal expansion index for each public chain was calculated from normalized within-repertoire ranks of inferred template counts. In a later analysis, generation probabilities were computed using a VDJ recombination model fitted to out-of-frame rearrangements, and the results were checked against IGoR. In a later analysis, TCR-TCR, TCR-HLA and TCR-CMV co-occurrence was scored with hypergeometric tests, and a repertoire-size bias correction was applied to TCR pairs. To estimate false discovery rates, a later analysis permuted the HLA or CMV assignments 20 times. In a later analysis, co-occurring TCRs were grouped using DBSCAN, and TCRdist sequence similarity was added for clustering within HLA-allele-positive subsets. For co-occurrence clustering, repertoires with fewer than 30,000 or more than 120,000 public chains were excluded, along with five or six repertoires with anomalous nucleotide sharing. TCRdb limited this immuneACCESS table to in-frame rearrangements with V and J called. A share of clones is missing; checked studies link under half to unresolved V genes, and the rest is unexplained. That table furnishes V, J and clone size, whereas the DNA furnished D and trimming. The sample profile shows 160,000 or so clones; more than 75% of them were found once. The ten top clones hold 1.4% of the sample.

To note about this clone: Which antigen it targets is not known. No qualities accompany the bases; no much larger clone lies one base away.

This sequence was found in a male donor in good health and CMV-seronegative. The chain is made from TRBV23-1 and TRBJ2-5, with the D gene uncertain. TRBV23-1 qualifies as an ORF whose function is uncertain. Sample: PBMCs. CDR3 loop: CASTVRGQETQYF. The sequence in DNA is TGCGCCAGCACCGTCCGCGGCCAAGAGACCCAGTACTTC.